This T cell receptor (beta chain) was identified in a study of blood T cell repertoires in COVID-19. The CDR3 length is 14 residues. Germline CDR1 MNHEY, CDR2 SMNVEV (reference sequence). Trimming took off 7 bases at V and 2 bases at J, with 12 bases between the two ends. Repertoires were generated with immunoSEQ multiplex PCR, while TCRdb's copy carries only in-frame clones and drops some. The sample consists of 20,000 to 25,000 clones, just over 85% of them appearing once. V gene TRBV27 combines with J gene TRBJ2-1; D is unresolved. The sample comprised peripheral blood. The receptor comes from a middle-aged man with active COVID-19. The CDR3 protein is CASTLEYPYNEQFF. The CDR3 bases are TGTGCCAGCACCTTAGAATACCCCTACAATGAGCAGTTCTTC.